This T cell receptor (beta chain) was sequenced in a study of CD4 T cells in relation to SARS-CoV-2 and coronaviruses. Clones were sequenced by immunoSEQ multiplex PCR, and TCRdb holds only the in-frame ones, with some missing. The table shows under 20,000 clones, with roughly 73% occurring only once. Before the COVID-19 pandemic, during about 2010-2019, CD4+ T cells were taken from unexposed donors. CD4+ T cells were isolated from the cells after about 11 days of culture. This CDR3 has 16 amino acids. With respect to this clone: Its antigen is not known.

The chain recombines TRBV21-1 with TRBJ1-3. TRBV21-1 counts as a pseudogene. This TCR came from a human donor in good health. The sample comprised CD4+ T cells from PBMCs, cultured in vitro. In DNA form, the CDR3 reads TGTGCCAGCAGCAAAGTGGGGGGGGTCTCTGGAAACACCATATATTTT. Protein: CASSKVGGVSGNTIYF.